What follows are 13 T cell receptor beta chains derived from one specimen sequenced in a study of OX40 agonist ivuxolimab in advanced cancers. Sequenced by immunoSEQ multiplex PCR; TCRdb stores in-frame clones only, minus some. The sample carries 98,000 or so clones, less than 95% recorded once. The starting material was CD4+ or CD8+ T cells sorted from blood, obtained in a trial of the OX40 agonist ivuxolimab. These TCRs come from an adult with an advanced solid tumor such as melanoma, head and neck, liver or kidney cancer.

The chain combines TRBV10-3 with TRBJ1-1; D is uncertain. Trimming stripped 10 bases from V and 4 bases from J, with 7 bases between. The CDR3 is 10 residues long. CDR1 ENHRY and CDR2 SYGVKD come from the germline V gene. CDR3 amino acids: CATFGTEAFF. In DNA, the CDR3 is TGTGCCACCTTCGGCACTGAAGCTTTCTTT.

This rearrangement joins TRBV6-5 to TRBJ2-5; D is perhaps TRBD2 (5 bases). The CDR3 has 15 amino acids. V gave up 0 bases and J gave up 0 bases, with 8 bases separating them. In germline, CDR1 is MNHEY, CDR2 SVGAGI. The CDR3 nucleotides are TGTGCCAGCAGTTACTCGAGGACTCACCAAGAGACCCAGTACTTC. It translates to CASSYSRTHQETQYF.

The chain recombines TRBV23-1 with TRBJ1-5; 7 bases align to TRBD1. TRBV23-1 is assigned to the ORF class and has an uncertain function. The CDR3 runs to 15 residues. J was trimmed by 1 base and V by 2 bases; bases with no gene match: 2. CDR3 bases: TGCGCCAGCAGTCAAGACAGGGTGAGCAATCAGCCCCAGCATTTT. Its protein is CASSQDRVSNQPQHF.

The rearrangement uses TRBV2 and TRBJ2-2, with 7 bases that match TRBD2. Trimming cost V 6 bases and J 7 bases; bases outside gene matches: 14. This CDR3 comprises 16 residues. Germline CDR1 is SNHLY and CDR2 is FYNNEI. The CDR3 nucleotides are TGTGCCAGCAGGAGGCGGGGAGGGAGCGAGTTCGGGGAGCTGTTTTTT. It is translated as CASRRRGGSEFGELFF.

The V gene is TRBV5-4, the J gene TRBJ1-2; no reliable D call. Germline V gene lookup returns CDR1 SGHNT and CDR2 YYREEE (reference sequence). The CDR3 covers 12 residues. Between the trimmed V and J ends, which lost 1 base and 0 bases, there was a span of 1 base. The CDR3 loop reads CASSLSNYGYTF. For the CDR3, the DNA is TGTGCCAGCAGCTTGTCTAACTATGGCTACACCTTC.

This clone was counted once. The J gene is TRBJ2-2, the V gene TRBV5-1, with D maybe TRBD1 (6 bases). This CDR3 has 15 amino acids. Trimming left V 4 bases short and J 3 bases short, with 13 bases between. Germline V gene data show CDR1 as SGHRS and CDR2 as YFSETQ. The CDR3 loop reads CASSIQGSDTGELFF. CDR3 in DNA: TGCGCCAGCAGCATACAGGGTAGCGACACCGGGGAGCTGTTTTTT.

The chain uses TRBV7-8 and TRBJ2-5; TRBD2 matches at 13 bases. The V segment lost 0 bases and the J segment 5 bases; nucleotides outside the gene matches: 12. Germline CDR1 reads SGHVS; CDR2 reads FQNEAQ. The CDR3 consists of 19 residues. Written as DNA, the CDR3 is TGTGCCAGCAGCTTAGCACTCTTAACTAGCGGGGGGGCCCGGGAGACCCAGTACTTC. This translates into CASSLALLTSGGARETQYF.

The CDR3, as DNA: TGTGCCAGCAGAGACAGAGAGACCCAGTACTTC. It specifies CASRDRETQYF. V is TRBV6-5 and J is TRBJ2-5; tentative D call: TRBD1 (5 bases). This CDR3 spans 11 amino acids. The V gene's germline CDR1 is MNHEY and CDR2 SVGAGI. V dropped 6 bases and J dropped 4 bases, with 6 bases sitting between them.

About this clone itself: One junction end does not reproduce the germline sequence, and a read error may be involved. The V call is TRBV6-1, the J call TRBJ2-4; maybe TRBD1 (5 bases). CDR1 is MNHNS, CDR2 SASEGT, per germline. The CDR3 sequence is 13 residues long. The CDR3 DNA sequence: TGTGCCAGCAGTGAAAGCGCGCTTCGCAGGGCTCAGTTC. Amino acids: CASSESALRRAQF.

V usage is TRBV2 and J usage is TRBJ2-7; perhaps D is TRBD1 or TRBD2 (5 bases each). Between the trimmed V and J ends, which lost 8 bases and 7 bases, there was a span of 21 bases. CDR3 length equals 14 residues. Germline-derived CDR1 and CDR2 are SNHLY and FYNNEI. Here the CDR3 reads CASGETEPPGEQYF. In nucleotides, the CDR3 is TGTGCCAGCGGAGAGACAGAACCTCCGGGGGAGCAGTACTTC.

The rearrangement joins TRBV11-2 to TRBJ1-1; D perhaps matches TRBD1 (5 bases). Trimming took off 5 bases at V and 7 bases at J, with 11 bases between the two ends. Germline V gene lookup returns CDR1 SGHAT and CDR2 FQNNGV. This CDR3 has 12 residues. The CDR3 coding sequence is TGTGCCAGCAGCCCCGGACACCTTGAAGCTTTCTTT. It encodes CASSPGHLEAFF.

The chain uses TRBV5-4 and TRBJ2-3; D gene unclear. Trimming removed 0 bases from V and 2 bases from J, with 7 bases in between. This CDR3 is built from 14 residues. The germline gives CDR1 SGHNT, CDR2 YYREEE (reference sequence). The CDR3 DNA reads as TGTGCCAGCAGCTTGGAGCTATTCACAGATACGCAGTATTTT. It specifies CASSLELFTDTQYF.

This clone was seen only once. The rearrangement uses TRBV25-1 and TRBJ1-2; D is uncertain. The V end was cut by 4 bases, the J end by 4 bases, with 10 bases between. CDR1 is MGHDK and CDR2 is SYGVNS in the germline V gene. This CDR3 contains 13 residues. This CDR3 is CASSAGGTYGYTF. As DNA, the CDR3 is TGTGCCAGCAGTGCTGGAGGTACCTATGGCTACACCTTC.